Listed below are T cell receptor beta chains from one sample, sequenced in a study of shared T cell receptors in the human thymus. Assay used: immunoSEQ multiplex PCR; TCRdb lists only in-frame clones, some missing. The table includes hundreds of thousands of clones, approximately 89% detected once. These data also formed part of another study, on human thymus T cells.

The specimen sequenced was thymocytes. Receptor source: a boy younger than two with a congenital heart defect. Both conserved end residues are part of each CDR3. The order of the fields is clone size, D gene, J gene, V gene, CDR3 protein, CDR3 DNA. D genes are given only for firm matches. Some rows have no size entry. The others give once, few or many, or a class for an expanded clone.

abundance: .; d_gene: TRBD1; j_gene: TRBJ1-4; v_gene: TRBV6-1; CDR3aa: CASSDRGTGATNEKLFF; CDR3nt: TGTGCCAGCAGTGATAGGGGGACAGGGGCAACTAATGAAAAACTGTTTTTT
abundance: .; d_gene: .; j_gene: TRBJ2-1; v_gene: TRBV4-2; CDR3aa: CASSQKSTGTTVTDEQFF; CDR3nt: TGTGCCAGCAGCCAAAAAAGTACCGGGACAACAGTAACAGATGAGCAGTTCTTC
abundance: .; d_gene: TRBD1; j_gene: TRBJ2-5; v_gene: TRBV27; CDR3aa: CASSPGQGGTQYF; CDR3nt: TGTGCCAGCAGTCCCGGACAGGGTGGGACCCAGTACTTC
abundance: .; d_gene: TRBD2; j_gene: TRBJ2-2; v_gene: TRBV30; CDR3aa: CAIQERTRINTGELFF; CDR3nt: TGTGCCATCCAAGAAAGGACTAGGATTAACACCGGGGAGCTGTTTTTT
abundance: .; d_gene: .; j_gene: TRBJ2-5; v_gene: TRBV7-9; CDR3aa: CASSVTIQETQYF; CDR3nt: TGTGCCAGCAGCGTGACAATACAAGAGACCCAGTACTTC
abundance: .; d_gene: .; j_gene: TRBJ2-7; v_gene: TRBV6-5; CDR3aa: CASSYRERDEQYF; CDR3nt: TGTGCCAGCAGTTACAGGGAGAGGGACGAGCAGTACTTC
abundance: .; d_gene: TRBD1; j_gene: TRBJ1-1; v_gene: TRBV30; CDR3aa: CAWSARQGVGEAFF; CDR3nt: TGTGCCTGGAGTGCCAGACAGGGGGTGGGTGAAGCTTTCTTT
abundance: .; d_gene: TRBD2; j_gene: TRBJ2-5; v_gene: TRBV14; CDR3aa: CASSQDRLAEETQYF; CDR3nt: TGTGCCAGCAGCCAAGATCGACTAGCGGAAGAGACCCAGTACTTC
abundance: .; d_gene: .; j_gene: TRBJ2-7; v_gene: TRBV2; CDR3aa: CASSGQNTYEQYF; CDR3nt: TGTGCCAGCAGTGGACAGAATACCTACGAGCAGTACTTC
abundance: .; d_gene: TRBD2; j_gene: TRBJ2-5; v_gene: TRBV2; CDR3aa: CASRKGVGLAGGVETQYF; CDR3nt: TGTGCCAGCAGAAAGGGGGTCGGGCTAGCGGGAGGGGTGGAGACCCAGTACTTC
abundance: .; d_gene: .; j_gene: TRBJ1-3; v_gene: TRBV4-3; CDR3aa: CASSHPPINDGRNTIYF; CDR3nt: TGCGCCAGCAGCCACCCGCCAATTAACGACGGGAGAAACACCATATATTTT
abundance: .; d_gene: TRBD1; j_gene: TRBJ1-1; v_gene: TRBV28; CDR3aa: CASSSTGGGTEAFF; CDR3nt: TGTGCCAGCAGTTCCACAGGGGGCGGCACTGAAGCTTTCTTT
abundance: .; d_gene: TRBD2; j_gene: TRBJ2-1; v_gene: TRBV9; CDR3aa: CASSVQASGGDINEQFF; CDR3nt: TGTGCCAGCAGCGTACAGGCTAGCGGGGGAGATATAAATGAGCAGTTCTTC
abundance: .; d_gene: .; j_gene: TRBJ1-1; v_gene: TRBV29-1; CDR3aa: CSVRKTGNTEAFF; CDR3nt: TGCAGCGTTCGAAAGACAGGGAACACTGAAGCTTTCTTT
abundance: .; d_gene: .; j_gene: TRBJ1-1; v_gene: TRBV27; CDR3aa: CASSPQTGPSSSEAFF; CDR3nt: TGTGCCAGCAGTCCCCAGACAGGCCCCTCTTCATCTGAAGCTTTCTTT
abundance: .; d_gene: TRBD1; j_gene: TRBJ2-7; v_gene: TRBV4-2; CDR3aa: CASSQGGTGTGGLEQYF; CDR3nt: TGTGCCAGCAGCCAGGGGGGGACCGGGACAGGGGGCCTCGAGCAGTACTTC
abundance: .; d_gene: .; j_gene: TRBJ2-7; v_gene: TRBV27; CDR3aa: CASSKTGHRLYEQYF; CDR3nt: TGTGCCAGCAGCAAGACAGGACATCGTCTATACGAGCAGTACTTC
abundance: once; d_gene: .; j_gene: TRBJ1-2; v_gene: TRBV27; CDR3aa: CASSIPGGGYTF; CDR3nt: TGTGCCAGCAGTATCCCCGGGGGGGGCTACACCTTC
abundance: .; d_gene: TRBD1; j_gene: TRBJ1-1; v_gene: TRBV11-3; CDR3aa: CASSLGRDREDTEAFF; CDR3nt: TGTGCCAGCAGCTTAGGCCGGGACAGGGAAGACACTGAAGCTTTCTTT
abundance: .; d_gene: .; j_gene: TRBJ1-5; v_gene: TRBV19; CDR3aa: CASRGHGNQPQHF; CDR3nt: TGTGCCAGTAGGGGACATGGCAATCAGCCCCAGCATTTT
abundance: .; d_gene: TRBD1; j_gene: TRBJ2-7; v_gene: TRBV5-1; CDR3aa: CASSLVPGQATYEQYF; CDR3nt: TGCGCCAGCAGCTTGGTACCTGGACAGGCCACCTACGAGCAGTACTTC
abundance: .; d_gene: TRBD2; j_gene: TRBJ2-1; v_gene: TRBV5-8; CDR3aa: CASRRNSGNEQFF; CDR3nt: TGTGCCAGCAGACGGAATAGCGGGAATGAGCAGTTCTTC
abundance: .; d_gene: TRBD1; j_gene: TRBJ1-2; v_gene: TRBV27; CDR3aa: CASRITGTGSLIYGYTF; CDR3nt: TGTGCCAGCAGAATAACCGGGACAGGGTCGTTAATCTATGGCTACACCTTC
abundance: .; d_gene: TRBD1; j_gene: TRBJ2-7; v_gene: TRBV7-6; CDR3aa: CASRNPGQAETYEQYF; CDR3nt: TGTGCCAGCAGAAATCCCGGACAGGCGGAAACCTACGAGCAGTACTTC
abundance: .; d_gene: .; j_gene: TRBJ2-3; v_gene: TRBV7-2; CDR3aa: CASSALWGRGTDTQYF; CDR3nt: TGTGCCAGCAGCGCCTTATGGGGGCGAGGCACAGATACGCAGTATTTT
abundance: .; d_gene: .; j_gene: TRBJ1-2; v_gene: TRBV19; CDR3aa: CASSISHYGYTF; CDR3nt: TGTGCCAGTAGTATTAGCCACTATGGCTACACCTTC
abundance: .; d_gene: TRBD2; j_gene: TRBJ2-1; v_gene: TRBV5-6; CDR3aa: CASSPGLAKYNEQFF; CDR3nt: TGTGCCAGCAGCCCGGGACTAGCGAAGTACAATGAGCAGTTCTTC
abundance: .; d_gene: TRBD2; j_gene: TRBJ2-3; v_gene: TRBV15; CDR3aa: CATSRTRRTSGGPDSTDTQYF; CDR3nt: TGTGCCACCAGCAGAACCCGGAGGACTAGCGGGGGGCCTGATAGCACAGATACGCAGTATTTT
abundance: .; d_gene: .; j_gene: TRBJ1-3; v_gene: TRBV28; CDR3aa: CASSPPWRESGNTIYF; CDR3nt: TGTGCCAGCAGTCCCCCGTGGAGGGAATCTGGAAACACCATATATTTT
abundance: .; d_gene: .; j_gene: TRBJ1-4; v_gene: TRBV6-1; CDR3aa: CASSEVGSNEKLFF; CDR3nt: TGTGCCAGCAGTGAAGTAGGGAGTAATGAAAAACTGTTTTTT
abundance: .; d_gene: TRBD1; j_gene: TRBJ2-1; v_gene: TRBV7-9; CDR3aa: CASSSRQGPLNEQFF; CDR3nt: TGTGCCAGCAGCTCCAGACAGGGCCCCCTCAATGAGCAGTTCTTC
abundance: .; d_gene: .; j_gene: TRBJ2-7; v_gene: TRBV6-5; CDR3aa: CASSQQGYEQYF; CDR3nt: TGTGCCAGCAGTCAACAGGGATACGAGCAGTACTTC
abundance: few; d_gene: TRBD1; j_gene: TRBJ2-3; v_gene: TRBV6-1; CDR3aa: CASSGQGSGDTQYF; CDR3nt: TGTGCCAGCTCCGGACAGGGAAGTGGAGATACGCAGTATTTT
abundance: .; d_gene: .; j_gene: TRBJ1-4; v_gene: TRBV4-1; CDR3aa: CASSQSTSNNEKLFF; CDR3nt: TGCGCCAGCAGCCAATCGACAAGCAATAATGAAAAACTGTTTTTT
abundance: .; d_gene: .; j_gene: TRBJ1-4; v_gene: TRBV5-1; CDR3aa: CASSLASGNPNEKLFF; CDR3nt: TGCGCCAGCAGCTTGGCCTCGGGGAACCCGAATGAAAAACTGTTTTTT
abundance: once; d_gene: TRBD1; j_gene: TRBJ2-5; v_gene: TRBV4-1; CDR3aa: CASSTTARGQPKETQYF; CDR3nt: TGCGCCAGCAGCACGACGGCGAGGGGGCAGCCAAAAGAGACCCAGTACTTC
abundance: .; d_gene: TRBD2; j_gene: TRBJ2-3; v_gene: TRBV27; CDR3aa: CASSSSRLAGEFPEGNTQYF; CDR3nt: TGTGCCAGCAGTTCATCCCGACTAGCGGGAGAGTTCCCCGAGGGTAATACGCAGTATTTT
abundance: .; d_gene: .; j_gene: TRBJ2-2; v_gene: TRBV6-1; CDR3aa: CASQGPNTGELFF; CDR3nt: TGTGCCTCACAGGGACCGAACACCGGGGAGCTGTTTTTT
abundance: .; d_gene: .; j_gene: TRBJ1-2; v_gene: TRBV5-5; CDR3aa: CASSFLQGGGYTF; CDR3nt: TGTGCCAGCAGCTTCCTGCAGGGTGGAGGCTACACCTTC
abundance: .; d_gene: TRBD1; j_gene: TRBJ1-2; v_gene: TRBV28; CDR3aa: CASSMVEQGKSYGYTF; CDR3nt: TGTGCCAGCAGCATGGTGGAACAGGGGAAATCTTATGGCTACACCTTC
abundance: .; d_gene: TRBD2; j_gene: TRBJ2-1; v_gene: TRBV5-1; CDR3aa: CASSYSPGLAGGSYNEQFF; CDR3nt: TGCGCCAGCAGCTATAGCCCGGGACTAGCGGGGGGTTCCTACAATGAGCAGTTCTTC
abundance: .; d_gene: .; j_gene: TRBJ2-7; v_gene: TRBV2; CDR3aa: CASSENRGTDYEQYF; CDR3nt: TGTGCCAGCAGTGAAAATCGGGGGACCGACTACGAGCAGTACTTC
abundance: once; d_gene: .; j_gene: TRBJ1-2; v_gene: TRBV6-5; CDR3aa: CASSYGGEGTSYGYTF; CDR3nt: TGTGCCAGCAGTTATGGAGGGGAGGGGACCTCCTATGGCTACACCTTC
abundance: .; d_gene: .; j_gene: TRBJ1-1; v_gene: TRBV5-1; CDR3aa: CASSPTDSLNTEAFF; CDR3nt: TGCGCCAGCAGCCCTACTGACAGCTTGAACACTGAAGCTTTCTTT
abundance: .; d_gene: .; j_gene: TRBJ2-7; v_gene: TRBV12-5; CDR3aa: CASGPDRTPSYEQYF; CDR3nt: TGTGCTAGTGGCCCAGACAGAACTCCCTCCTACGAGCAGTACTTC
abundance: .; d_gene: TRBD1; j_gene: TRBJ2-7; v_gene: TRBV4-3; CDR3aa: CASSTRQGAYEQYF; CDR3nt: TGCGCCAGCAGCACCCGACAGGGTGCTTACGAGCAGTACTTC